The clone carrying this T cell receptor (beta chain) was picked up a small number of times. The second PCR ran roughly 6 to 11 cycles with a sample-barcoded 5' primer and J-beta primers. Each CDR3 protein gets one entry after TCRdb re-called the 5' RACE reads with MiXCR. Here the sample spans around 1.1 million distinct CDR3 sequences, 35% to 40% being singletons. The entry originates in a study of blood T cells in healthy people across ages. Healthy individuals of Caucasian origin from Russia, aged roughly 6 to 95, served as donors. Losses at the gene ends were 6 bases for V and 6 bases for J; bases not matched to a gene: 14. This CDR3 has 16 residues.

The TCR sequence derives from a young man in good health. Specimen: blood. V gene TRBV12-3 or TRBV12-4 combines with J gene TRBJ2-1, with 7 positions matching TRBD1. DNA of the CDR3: TGTGCCAGCAGCAGGGACAGCAGAACAACGGGCAATGAGCAGTTCTTC. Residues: CASSRDSRTTGNEQFF.